A single sample is the source of the 9 T cell receptor beta chains below, sequenced in a study of shared clonotypes between healthy human individuals. The data were produced by immunoSEQ multiplex PCR, yet TCRdb's version contains in-frame clones alone and is incomplete. This table has approximately 460,000 clones, 70% to 80% appearing once. The sample taken for sequencing was PBMCs. The receptor source for this set is a woman aged 40 to 50 in good health. Some clones in this sample may be carry-over from other donors' samples.

This sequence joins TRBV30 and TRBJ2-7; 13 bases are a match to TRBD2. The CDR3 sequence is 17 residues long. V gave up 4 bases and J gave up 0 bases; unmatched junction bases: 9. Germline lookup yields CDR1 GTSNPN and CDR2 SVGIG (reference sequence). The CDR3: CAWKRGLAGLSSYEQYF. The DNA of the CDR3 is TGTGCCTGGAAACGGGGACTAGCGGGACTCAGCTCCTACGAGCAGTACTTC.

V is TRBV28 and J is TRBJ1-2; 8 nucleotides match TRBD1. The CDR3 runs 14 residues. Germline values: CDR1 MDHEN, CDR2 SYDVKM. J gave up 1 base and V 4 bases, and 2 bases lay outside the gene matches. The CDR3 here is CASSSGGSNYGYTF. Here the CDR3 DNA reads TGTGCCAGCAGTTCAGGGGGCAGTAACTATGGCTACACCTTC.

The rearrangement joins TRBV27 to TRBJ2-7; 8 nucleotides line up with TRBD2. CDR1 MNHEY and CDR2 SMNVEV come from the germline V gene (reference sequence). Trimming removed 5 bases from V and 12 bases from J; junction bases left unmatched: 9. This CDR3 is built from 12 residues. The CDR3 sequence: CASSREGRRPYF. The DNA of the CDR3 is TGTGCCAGCAGTCGGGAGGGAAGGAGACCGTACTTC.

The chain carries TRBV7-9 and TRBJ2-7, with D perhaps TRBD1 (5 bases). The CDR3 is 16 residues long. Trimming took 6 bases from V and 3 from J, leaving 21 bases between them. The germline V gene encodes CDR1 SEHNR and CDR2 FQNEAQ (reference sequence). The CDR3 DNA reads as TGTGCCAGCAGTTACCGCTCCAGGGCTTTTGGCTACGAGCAGTACTTC. Translated: CASSYRSRAFGYEQYF.

V and J are TRBV9 and TRBJ2-5, with D hard to call. V lost 4 bases to trimming and J lost 5 bases, with 15 bases between them. Germline CDR1 SGDLS, CDR2 YYNGEE. The CDR3 is made up of 14 amino acids. The CDR3 is CASSQPALRETQYF. Written as DNA, the CDR3 is TGTGCCAGCAGCCAACCAGCTCTTCGTGAGACCCAGTACTTC.

CDR3 bases: TGTGCCAGCAGCCCGGACGGGGGAAGGGGGAATTCACCCCTCCACTTT. Its translation: CASSPDGGRGNSPLHF. The rearrangement uses TRBV5-4 and TRBJ1-6, with D possibly matching TRBD1 (6 bases). The CDR3 has 16 amino acids. The germline gives CDR1 SGHNT, CDR2 YYREEE (reference sequence). V lost 4 bases and J 7 bases, leaving 18 bases between the germline ends.

This sequence joins TRBV19 and TRBJ1-3; 9 nucleotides match TRBD1. The CDR3 is 15 amino acids. Per germline, CDR1 LNHDA and CDR2 SQIVND (reference sequence). J lost 5 bases, V lost 6 bases, and 8 bases had no gene match. The chain's CDR3 is CASRSPGQGRNTIYF. The CDR3 coding sequence is TGTGCCAGTAGGTCGCCGGGACAGGGTAGAAACACCATATATTTT.

J is TRBJ1-1 and V is TRBV30; 7 positions match TRBD1. The trim removed 0 bases at V and 10 bases at J, leaving 14 bases unmatched. The CDR3 totals 15 residues. CDR1 and CDR2 from the germline V gene are GTSNPN and SVGIG (reference sequence). CDR3 in DNA: TGTGCCTGGAGTGTAGGACAGGTTACGGTTGCTTCAGCTTTCTTT. Translating it yields CAWSVGQVTVASAFF.

The chain employs TRBV2 and TRBJ1-3; the D is unclear. CDR1 and CDR2 from the germline V gene are SNHLY and FYNNEI. The CDR3 is made up of 12 amino acids. With 4 bases removed from V and 1 base from J, the gap between germline ends came to 2 bases. CDR3 coding DNA: TGTGCCAGCAGTGTGTCTGGAAACACCATATATTTT. Amino acids: CASSVSGNTIYF.